This T cell receptor beta chain comes out of a study of OX40 agonist ivuxolimab in advanced cancers. About the study: Ivuxolimab doses were 0.01, 0.1, 0.3, 1.5, 3 or 10 mg/kg every 2 weeks. Cancers in dose escalation were hepatocellular, melanoma, renal cell and head and neck.

Sequencing was performed with immunoSEQ multiplex PCR; in TCRdb, only in-frame clones are kept and a portion is missing. The sample contains about 15,000 clones, roughly 81% of which appear only once. Germline V gene sequence: CDR1 MNHEY, CDR2 SMNVEV (reference sequence). This CDR3 is 15 amino acids long. Deletions cut 0 bases from V and 0 bases from J, with 9 bases between. The specimen comprised CD4+ or CD8+ T cells sorted from blood, sampled in a trial of the OX40 agonist ivuxolimab. This receptor was obtained from an adult with an advanced solid tumor such as melanoma, head and neck, liver or kidney cancer. The J gene is TRBJ2-7, the V gene TRBV27; D not certain. In DNA, the CDR3 is TGTGCCAGCAGTTTATCCCAGGAGAGCTCCTACGAGCAGTACTTC. Its protein product is CASSLSQESSYEQYF.